This T cell receptor beta chain was obtained from a study of identical twins. This clonotype came up a few times. Its antigen remains unidentified. In germline, CDR1 is LGHNA, CDR2 YSLEER. The CDR3 runs to 18 residues. V lost 1 base and J lost 0; bases outside the gene matches: 8. Each donor (without exception) was a healthy Caucasian. The study's findings and limits: While abundant cord blood beta clonotypes carried fewer insertions, memory repertoires showed no such pattern.

Template switching created a universal primer site, and the cDNA included unique molecular identifiers. TCRdb fed the 5' RACE reads into MiXCR, producing one record per CDR3 protein. Of over 250,000 distinct CDR3 sequences listed, roughly 10% were seen once; the top ten hold 6% to 8.5%. These data also formed part of another study, on yellow fever vaccine responses in identical twins.

V usage is TRBV4-3 and J usage is TRBJ2-5, with 10 positions matching TRBD2. The TCR was taken from a woman under 30 in good health. Sequencing used CD8+ T cells sorted from blood. The CDR3 DNA is TGCGCCAGCAGCCAAGGCCCGATAGCGGGAGGAGACCAAGAGACCCAGTACTTC. Encoded protein: CASSQGPIAGGDQETQYF.